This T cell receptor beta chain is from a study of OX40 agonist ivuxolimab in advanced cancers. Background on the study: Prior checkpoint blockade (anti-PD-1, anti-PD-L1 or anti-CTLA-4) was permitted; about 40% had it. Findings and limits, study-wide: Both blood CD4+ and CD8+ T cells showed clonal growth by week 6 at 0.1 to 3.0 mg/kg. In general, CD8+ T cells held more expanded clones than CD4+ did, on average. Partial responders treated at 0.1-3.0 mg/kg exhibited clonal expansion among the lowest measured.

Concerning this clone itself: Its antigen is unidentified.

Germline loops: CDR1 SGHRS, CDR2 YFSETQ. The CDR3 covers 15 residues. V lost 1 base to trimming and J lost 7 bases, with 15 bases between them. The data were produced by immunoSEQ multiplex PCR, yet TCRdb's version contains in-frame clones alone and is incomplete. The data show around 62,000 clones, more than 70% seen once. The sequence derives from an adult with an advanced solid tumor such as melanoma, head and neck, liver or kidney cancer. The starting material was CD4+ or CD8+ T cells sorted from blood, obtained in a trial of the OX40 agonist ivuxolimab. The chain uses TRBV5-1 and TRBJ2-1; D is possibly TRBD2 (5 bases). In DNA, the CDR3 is TGCGCCAGCAGCTTGATGGGAGTTGTTAGAAATGAGCAGTTCTTC. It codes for CASSLMGVVRNEQFF.